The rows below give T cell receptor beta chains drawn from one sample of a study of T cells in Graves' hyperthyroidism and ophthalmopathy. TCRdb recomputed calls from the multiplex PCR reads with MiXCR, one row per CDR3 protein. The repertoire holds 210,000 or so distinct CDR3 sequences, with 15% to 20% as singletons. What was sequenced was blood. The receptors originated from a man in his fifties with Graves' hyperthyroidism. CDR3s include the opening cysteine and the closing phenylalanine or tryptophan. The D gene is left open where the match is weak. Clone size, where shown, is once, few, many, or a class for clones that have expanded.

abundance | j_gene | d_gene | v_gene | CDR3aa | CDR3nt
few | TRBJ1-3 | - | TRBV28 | CASTRRGNTIYF | TGTGCCAGCACCCGACGGGGAAACACCATATATTTT
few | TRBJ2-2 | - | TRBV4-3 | CASSQESEGANTGELFF | TGCGCCAGCAGCCAAGAATCAGAGGGGGCGAACACCGGGGAGCTGTTTTTT
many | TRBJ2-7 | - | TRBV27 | CASSLSHNSYEQYF | TGTGCCAGCAGTTTATCTCACAACTCCTACGAGCAGTACTTC
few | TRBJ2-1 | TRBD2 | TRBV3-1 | CASSQESAGGYNEQFF | TGTGCCAGCAGCCAAGAGTCTGCGGGAGGGTACAATGAGCAGTTCTTC
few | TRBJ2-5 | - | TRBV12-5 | CASGLSTQETQYF | TGTGCTAGTGGTTTGAGTACACAAGAGACCCAGTACTTC
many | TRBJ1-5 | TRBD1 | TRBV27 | CASSRDRVQPQHF | TGTGCCAGCAGCCGGGACAGGGTCCAGCCCCAGCATTTT
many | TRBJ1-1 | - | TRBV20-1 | CSARGGRDTEAFF | TGCAGTGCTAGGGGAGGGAGGGACACTGAAGCTTTCTTT
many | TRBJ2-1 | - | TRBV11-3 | CASSLGMAGAVERDEQFF | TGTGCCAGCAGCTTAGGAATGGCAGGGGCGGTCGAAAGGGATGAGCAGTTCTTC
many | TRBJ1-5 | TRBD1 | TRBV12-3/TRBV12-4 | CASSKQGANNQPQHF | TGTGCCAGCAGTAAACAGGGGGCAAACAATCAGCCCCAGCATTTT
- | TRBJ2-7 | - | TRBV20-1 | CSAWDRGVLAGGSALDEQYF | TGCAGTGCTTGGGACAGGGGGGTGCTAGCGGGAGGTTCCGCTCTGGACGAGCAGTACTTC
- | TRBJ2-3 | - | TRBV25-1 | CASSPPSDTQYF | TGTGCCAGCAGTCCCCCCTCGGATACGCAGTATTTT
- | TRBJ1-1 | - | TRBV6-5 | CASSYGGWDTEAFF | TGTGCCAGCAGTTACGGGGGATGGGACACTGAAGCTTTCTTT
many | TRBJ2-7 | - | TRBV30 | CAWRTGNYEQYF | TGTGCCTGGAGGACAGGCAACTACGAGCAGTACTTC
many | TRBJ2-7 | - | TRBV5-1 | CASSSGPGYEQYF | TGCGCCAGCAGCTCAGGACCGGGCTACGAGCAGTACTTC
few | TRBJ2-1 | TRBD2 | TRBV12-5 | CASGSGSSYNEQFF | TGTGCTAGTGGTAGCGGGAGTTCCTACAATGAGCAGTTCTTC
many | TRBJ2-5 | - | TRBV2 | CASKSEETQYF | TGTGCCAGCAAAAGCGAAGAGACCCAGTACTTC
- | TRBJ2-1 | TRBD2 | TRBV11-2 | CASSLAASGMYEQFF | TGTGCCAGCAGCTTAGCCGCTAGCGGGATGTATGAGCAGTTCTTC
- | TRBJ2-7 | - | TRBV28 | CASSLGGGNYEQYF | TGTGCCAGCAGTTTAGGAGGGGGCAACTACGAGCAGTACTTC
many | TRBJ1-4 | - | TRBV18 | CASSTTRSEKLFF | TGTGCCAGCTCTACCACCAGGAGCGAAAAACTGTTTTTT
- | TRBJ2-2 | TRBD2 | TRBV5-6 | CASSIGLAGTGELFF | TGTGCCAGCAGCATCGGACTAGCTGGGACCGGGGAGCTGTTTTTT
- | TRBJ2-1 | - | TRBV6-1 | CASRTGPLEGEQFF | TGTGCCAGCAGGACGGGCCCTTTAGAGGGCGAGCAGTTCTTC
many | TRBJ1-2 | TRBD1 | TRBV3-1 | CASKTSGQSYGYTF | TGTGCCAGCAAAACCTCGGGACAGTCCTATGGCTACACCTTC
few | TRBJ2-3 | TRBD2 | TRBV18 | CASSGSRLAGLYTQYF | TGTGCCAGCTCGGGGTCCAGGCTAGCGGGATTGTATACGCAGTATTTT
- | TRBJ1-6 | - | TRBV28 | CASSSAGIFSPLHF | TGTGCCAGCAGTTCCGCGGGTATTTTTTCACCCCTCCACTTT
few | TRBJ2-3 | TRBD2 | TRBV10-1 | CASSLGLAGVDTQYF | TGCGCCAGCAGCCTGGGACTAGCGGGAGTAGATACGCAGTATTTT
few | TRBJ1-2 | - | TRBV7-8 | CASSPTGASQGYTF | TGTGCCAGCAGCCCCACGGGAGCCAGTCAAGGCTACACCTTC
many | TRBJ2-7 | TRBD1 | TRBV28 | CASSPPGQSYEQYF | TGTGCCAGCAGCCCTCCGGGACAGTCCTACGAGCAGTACTTC
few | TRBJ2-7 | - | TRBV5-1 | CASSLVQEPNYEQYF | TGCGCCAGCAGCTTGGTGCAGGAACCAAACTACGAGCAGTACTTC
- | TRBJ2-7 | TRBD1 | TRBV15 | CATSETGAYEQYF | TGTGCCACCAGCGAGACAGGGGCCTACGAGCAGTACTTC
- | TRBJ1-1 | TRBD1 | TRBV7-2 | CASSFGTGILGTEAFF | TGTGCCAGCAGCTTCGGGACAGGGATTTTAGGCACTGAAGCTTTCTTT
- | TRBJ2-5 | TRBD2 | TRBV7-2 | CASSKHSGRVAETQYF | TGTGCCAGCAGCAAGCACAGCGGGAGGGTGGCCGAGACCCAGTACTTC
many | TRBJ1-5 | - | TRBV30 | CAWSSDRQPQHF | TGTGCCTGGAGTTCTGACCGTCAGCCCCAGCATTTT
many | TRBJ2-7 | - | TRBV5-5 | CASSRQDTYEQYF | TGTGCCAGCAGCCGACAGGACACCTACGAGCAGTACTTC
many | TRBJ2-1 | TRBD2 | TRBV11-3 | CASSLAGGPAYEQFF | TGTGCCAGCAGCTTAGCGGGAGGGCCCGCCTATGAGCAGTTCTTC
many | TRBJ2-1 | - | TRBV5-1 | CASSLVLDNEQFF | TGCGCCAGCAGCTTGGTTCTTGACAATGAGCAGTTCTTC
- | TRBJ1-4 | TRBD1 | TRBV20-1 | CSTQGGLYEKLFF | TGCAGTACCCAGGGGGGCCTCTATGAAAAACTGTTTTTT
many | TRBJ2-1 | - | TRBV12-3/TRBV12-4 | CASSFGQGNEQFF | TGTGCCAGCAGTTTCGGGCAGGGCAATGAGCAGTTCTTC
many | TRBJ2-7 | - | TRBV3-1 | CASSPSASSYEQYF | TGTGCCAGCAGCCCCTCGGCCAGTTCCTACGAGCAGTACTTC
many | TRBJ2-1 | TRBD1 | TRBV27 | CASRRGQNNEQFF | TGTGCCAGCAGACGGGGACAGAACAATGAGCAGTTCTTC
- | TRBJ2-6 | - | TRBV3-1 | CAGSPSYGANVLTF | TGTGCCGGCAGCCCTAGCTATGGGGCCAACGTCCTGACTTTC
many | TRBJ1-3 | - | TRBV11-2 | CASSAERYSGNTIYF | TGTGCCAGCAGCGCCGAACGGTACTCTGGAAACACCATATATTTT
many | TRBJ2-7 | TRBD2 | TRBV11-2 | CASSYTSGSSYEQYF | TGTGCCAGCAGCTACACTAGCGGGAGTTCGTACGAGCAGTACTTC
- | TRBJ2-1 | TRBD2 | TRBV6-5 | CASSYSGLAGNEQFF | TGTGCCAGCAGTTACTCCGGACTAGCGGGGAATGAGCAGTTCTTC
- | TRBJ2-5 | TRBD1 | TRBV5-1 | CASSLIGQGGTQYF | TGCGCCAGCAGCTTGATTGGACAGGGAGGGACCCAGTACTTC
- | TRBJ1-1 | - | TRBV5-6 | CASSPDKGTLNTEAFF | TGTGCCAGCAGTCCCGACAAAGGGACACTGAACACTGAAGCTTTCTTT
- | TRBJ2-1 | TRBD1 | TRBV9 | CASSARQGAYNEQFF | TGTGCCAGCAGCGCCCGACAGGGGGCCTACAATGAGCAGTTCTTC
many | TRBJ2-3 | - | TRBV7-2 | CASSSGGDTQYF | TGTGCCAGCAGCTCCGGGGGTGATACGCAGTATTTT
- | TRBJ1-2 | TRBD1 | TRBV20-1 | CSALRQGTNYGYTF | TGCAGTGCCCTCAGACAGGGAACTAACTATGGCTACACCTTC
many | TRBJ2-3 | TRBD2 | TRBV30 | CAWGPAGVTDTQYF | TGTGCCTGGGGGCCAGCGGGAGTGACAGATACGCAGTATTTT
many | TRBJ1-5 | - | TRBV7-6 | CASSFSEDQPQHF | TGTGCCAGCAGCTTCAGTGAGGATCAGCCCCAGCATTTT
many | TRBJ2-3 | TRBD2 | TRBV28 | CASSLKAGGLGTDTQYF | TGTGCCAGCAGTTTAAAGGCGGGAGGGCTGGGCACAGATACGCAGTATTTT
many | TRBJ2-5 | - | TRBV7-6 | CASSLGRLYQETQYF | TGTGCCAGCAGCCTAGGACGACTCTACCAAGAGACCCAGTACTTC
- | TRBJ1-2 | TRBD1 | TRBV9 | CASSATTGGYGYTF | TGTGCCAGCAGCGCAACGACAGGGGGATATGGCTACACCTTC
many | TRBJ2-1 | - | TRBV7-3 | CASSLMSTNYNEQFF | TGTGCCAGCAGCTTAATGTCTACCAACTACAATGAGCAGTTCTTC
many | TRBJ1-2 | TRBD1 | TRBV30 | CAWTPGGEGYTF | TGTGCCTGGACCCCAGGGGGCGAAGGCTACACCTTC
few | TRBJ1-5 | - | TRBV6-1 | CASSEGYRVDQPQHF | TGTGCCAGCAGTGAGGGGTACAGGGTGGATCAGCCCCAGCATTTT
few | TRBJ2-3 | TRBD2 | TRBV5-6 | CASSLVGTSVFLDTQYF | TGTGCCAGCAGCTTGGTAGGGACTAGCGTGTTCTTAGATACGCAGTATTTT